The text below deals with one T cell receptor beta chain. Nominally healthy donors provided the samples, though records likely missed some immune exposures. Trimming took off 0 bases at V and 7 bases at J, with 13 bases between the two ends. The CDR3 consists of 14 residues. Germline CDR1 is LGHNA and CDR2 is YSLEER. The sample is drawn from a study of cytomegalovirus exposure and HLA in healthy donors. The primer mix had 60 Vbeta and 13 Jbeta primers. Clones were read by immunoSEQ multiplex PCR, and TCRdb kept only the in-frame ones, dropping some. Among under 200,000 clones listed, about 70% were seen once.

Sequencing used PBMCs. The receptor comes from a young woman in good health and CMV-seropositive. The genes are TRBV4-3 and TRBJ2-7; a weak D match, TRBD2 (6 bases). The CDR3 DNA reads TGCGCCAGCAGCCAAGATTTGGCGGGAAGGGAGCAGTACTTC. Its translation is CASSQDLAGREQYF.